The 23 T cell receptor beta chains reported below all come from one sample, sequenced in a study of identical twins. Each CDR3 protein is one row after TCRdb ran MiXCR on the 5' RACE reads. The sample lists more than 650,000 distinct CDR3 sequences; 5.5% to 6.5% were seen once. Specimen: naive T cells sorted from blood. The receptor source for this set is a man aged 18 to 35 in good health.

This clonotype was observed many times. This chain uses TRBV6-2 or TRBV6-3 with TRBJ2-3, with D perhaps assigned TRBD1 or TRBD2 (5 bases each). The CDR3 is made up of 14 amino acids. Trimming left V 4 bases short and J 2 bases short, with 10 bases between. The germline V gene has CDR1 MNHEY and CDR2 SVGEGT. The CDR3 DNA is TGTGCCAGCAGTTCGAGGGGAGTCACAGATACGCAGTATTTT. Protein product: CASSSRGVTDTQYF.

This clonotype was picked up many times. The rearrangement links TRBV12-3 or TRBV12-4 to TRBJ2-1, with a possible D match to TRBD1 (8 bases). Trimming took 2 bases from V and 12 from J, leaving 11 bases between them. This CDR3 contains 12 residues. This chain's CDR3 is CASSLTGGGQFF. CDR3 DNA: TGTGCCAGCAGTTTAACAGGGGGGGGGCAGTTCTTC.

J is TRBJ2-7 and V is TRBV10-3; 9 bases line up with TRBD2. This CDR3 comprises 15 residues. Looked up from germline, CDR1 is ENHRY and CDR2 is SYGVKD. The trim removed 0 bases at V and 0 bases at J, leaving 0 bases unmatched. The CDR3 nucleotides are TGTGCCATCAGTGAGTCGGGACTAGCCTCCTACGAGCAGTACTTC. It translates to CAISESGLASYEQYF.

This clonotype came up many times. The chain is built from TRBV7-9 and TRBJ1-3; a possible D gene is TRBD1 (5 bases). CDR1 is SEHNR, CDR2 FQNEAQ, per germline (reference sequence). The CDR3 runs to 15 residues. V gave up 5 bases and J gave up 2 bases, with 13 bases separating them. For the CDR3, the DNA is TGTGCCAGCAGCCAAACGGACAAACCTGGAAACACCATATATTTT. Encoded protein: CASSQTDKPGNTIYF.

This clonotype came up a few times. The J gene is TRBJ2-7, the V gene TRBV28, with D unclear. Germline-derived CDR1 and CDR2 are MDHEN and SYDVKM. Trimming cost V 7 bases and J 2 bases, with 12 bases left between them. This CDR3 is built from 13 residues. CDR3 sequence: CASTSMGTYEQYV. The CDR3 region has the DNA TGTGCCAGCACCTCTATGGGGACCTACGAGCAGTACGTC.

The chain joins TRBV6-2 or TRBV6-3 to TRBJ2-7; 9 bases are a match to TRBD2. Germline V gene lookup returns CDR1 MNHEY and CDR2 SVGEGT. There are 16 residues in the CDR3. With V trimmed by 5 bases and J by 5 bases, 13 bases remained unmatched. CDR3 amino acids: CASSTQRLAGPDEQYF. In nucleotides, the CDR3 is TGTGCCAGCAGTACCCAACGGCTAGCGGGACCGGACGAGCAGTACTTC.

This clonotype has ten or more counts. CDR3 coding DNA: TGCAGTGCTCGAACTCTCCGGGACCCAGAAAGGACCGGGGAGCTGTTTTTT. It is translated as CSARTLRDPERTGELFF. V and J are TRBV20-1 and TRBJ2-2; D possibly matches TRBD1 or TRBD2 (5 bases each). The germline V and J ends were trimmed by 5 bases and 5 bases, with 24 bases remaining between them. The CDR3 runs to 17 residues. Germline assignment: CDR1 DFQATT and CDR2 SNEGSKA (reference sequence).

This clonotype was recorded many times. This chain links TRBV20-1 with TRBJ1-5; 7 bases map to TRBD1. The CDR3 is 14 amino acids. CDR1 DFQATT and CDR2 SNEGSKA come from the germline V gene (reference sequence). Trimming removed 5 bases from V and 0 bases from J; junction bases left unmatched: 4. CDR3 loop: CSAGQGDSNQPQHF. CDR3 DNA: TGCAGTGCTGGCCAGGGGGATAGCAATCAGCCCCAGCATTTT.

This clonotype was found many times. The chain combines TRBV5-1 with TRBJ1-6; TRBD1 matches at 8 bases. J gave up 3 bases and V 4 bases, and 3 bases lay outside the gene matches. The germline CDR1 and CDR2 sequences are SGHRS and YFSETQ. There are 15 residues in the CDR3. The CDR3 sequence: CASSIDRGYNSPLHF. CDR3 DNA sequence: TGCGCCAGCAGCATCGACAGGGGCTATAATTCACCCCTCCACTTT.

This clonotype was found many times. The chain joins TRBV12-3 or TRBV12-4 to TRBJ2-2; weak D call: TRBD2 (5 bases). The length of the CDR3 is 15 residues. V dropped 3 bases and J dropped 4 bases, with 12 bases sitting between them. DNA of the CDR3: TGTGCCAGCAGTTTCACCCCTGAGGGCACCGGGGAGCTGTTTTTT. This codes for CASSFTPEGTGELFF.

The sample holds a few counts of this clonotype. In DNA form, the CDR3 reads TGTGCCAGTAGTAGGGGAGGGCGCCCTGAAGCTTTCTTT. Translation: CASSRGGRPEAFF. This chain joins TRBV19 and TRBJ1-1, with D hard to call. Trimming took off 4 bases at V and 6 bases at J, with 12 bases between the two ends. Germline values: CDR1 LNHDA, CDR2 SQIVND (reference sequence). The CDR3 contains 13 residues. The whole variable domain, remainder taken from reference TRBV19 and TRBJ1-1, is DGGITQSPKYLFRKEGQNVTLSCEQNLNHDAMYWYRQDPGQGLRLIYYSQIVNDFQKGDIAEGYSVSREKKESFPLTVTSAQKNPTAFYLCASSRGGRPEAFFGQGTRLTVV.

This clonotype was seen a few times. The chain links TRBV7-2 to TRBJ2-5; no clear D gene. This CDR3 has 13 residues. The V end was cut by 7 bases, the J end by 2 bases, with 11 bases between. Germline V gene lookup returns CDR1 SGHTA and CDR2 FQGNSA. CDR3 nucleotides: TGTGCCAGCACCTCTCGTGTTCAAGAGACCCAGTACTTC. It yields the protein CASTSRVQETQYF.

Only a few counts were recorded for this clonotype. CDR3 loop: CASSLAGGAQYF. The CDR3 nucleotides are TGTGCCAGCAGCTTAGCAGGGGGCGCACAGTATTTT. The chain couples TRBV7-8 to TRBJ2-3; 7 bases agree with TRBD1. Germline CDR1 SGHVS, CDR2 FQNEAQ. CDR3 length: 12 residues. V shed 0 bases and J 12 bases; nucleotides not matched to a gene: 3.

This clonotype has a handful of counts. The gene calls are TRBV10-3 and TRBJ2-3; 11 nucleotides line up with TRBD2. V trimming: 11 bases; J trimming: 5 bases; junction bases outside the gene matches: 9. CDR1 is ENHRY and CDR2 is SYGVKD in the germline V gene. The CDR3 is 14 residues long. CDR3 region: CASLAGVEGDTQYF. The CDR3 bases are TGTGCCTCACTAGCGGGAGTAGAGGGAGATACGCAGTATTTT.

This clonotype was counted many times. The chain links TRBV12-3 or TRBV12-4 to TRBJ2-5, with 9 bases matching TRBD1. J was trimmed by 7 bases and V by 11 bases; bases with no gene match: 8. The CDR3 length is 12 residues. The CDR3 is CAGRQGDGTQYF. The CDR3 region has the DNA TGTGCCGGACGACAGGGGGACGGGACCCAGTACTTC.

This clonotype was detected ten times or more. This chain connects TRBV4-1 to TRBJ1-1; the D is unclear. Germline V CDR1 and CDR2: MGHRA, YSYEKL. Trimming stripped 5 bases from V and 7 bases from J, with 14 bases between. The CDR3 consists of 13 residues. The CDR3 DNA sequence: TGCGCCAGCAGCTACAACTTTAGGCTTGAAGCTTTCTTT. This codes for CASSYNFRLEAFF.

This clonotype came up many times. The J gene is TRBJ1-6, the V gene TRBV10-3; the D gene is possibly TRBD1 (6 bases). With 8 bases removed from V and 8 bases from J, the gap between germline ends came to 13 bases. The CDR3 contains 13 residues. Looked up from germline, CDR1 is ENHRY and CDR2 is SYGVKD. In nucleotides, the CDR3 is TGTGCCATCGGGGGGCATCAAGATTCACCCCTCCACTTT. It encodes CAIGGHQDSPLHF.

This clonotype has ten or more counts. The chain is built from TRBV28 and TRBJ1-1; TRBD1 aligns across 9 bases. CDR1 and CDR2 from the germline V gene are MDHEN and SYDVKM. There are 15 residues in the CDR3. With 6 bases clipped from V and 1 base from J, the junction kept 6 bases outside the gene matches. CDR3: CASRPRGQGNTEAFF. The CDR3 DNA reads as TGTGCCAGCAGACCGAGGGGACAGGGGAACACTGAAGCTTTCTTT.

This clonotype was recorded many times. The chain joins TRBV20-1 to TRBJ1-4; a possible D gene is TRBD1 (6 bases). The CDR3 is 13 residues long. CDR1 is DFQATT, CDR2 SNEGSKA, per germline (reference sequence). V was shortened by 3 bases and J by 8 bases, with 13 bases between the two germline ends. The chain's CDR3 is CSARGRGDEKLFF. CDR3 nucleotide sequence: TGCAGTGCTAGGGGCAGGGGAGACGAAAAACTGTTTTTT.

This clonotype was detected a few times. The chain couples TRBV25-1 to TRBJ2-1; 10 nucleotides align to TRBD2. The trim removed 3 bases at V and 6 bases at J, leaving 5 bases unmatched. The CDR3 contains 15 residues. The germline V gene has CDR1 MGHDK and CDR2 SYGVNS. CDR3 loop: CASSDPSGSFNEQFF. CDR3 bases: TGTGCCAGCAGTGATCCTAGCGGGAGCTTCAATGAGCAGTTCTTC.

J is TRBJ2-2 and V is TRBV29-1; TRBD1 or TRBD2 may be the D gene (5 bases each). The germline gives CDR1 SQVTM, CDR2 ANQGSEA. There are 13 residues in the CDR3. The V gene lost 5 bases and the J gene lost 1 base, with 8 bases spanning the gap. Written as DNA, the CDR3 is TGCAGCGTTTTTGGGGGGAACACCGGGGAGCTGTTTTTT. The encoded protein is CSVFGGNTGELFF.

This clonotype was observed at least ten times. This chain connects TRBV5-1 to TRBJ1-4, with 9 bases identical to TRBD1. The V gene end was trimmed by 3 bases and the J gene end by 6 bases; junction bases not matched to a gene: 3. The CDR3 is made up of 14 amino acids. CDR1 SGHRS and CDR2 YFSETQ come from the germline V gene. The DNA of the CDR3 is TGCGCCAGCAGCTCGGGACAGGGATATGAAAAACTGTTTTTT. Translated: CASSSGQGYEKLFF.

This clonotype occurred a few times. The chain couples TRBV11-3 to TRBJ2-3; perhaps D is TRBD1 or TRBD2 (5 bases each). The CDR3 loop spans 15 amino acids. Trimming removed 5 bases at V and 7 bases at J, with 19 bases between. Germline CDR1 reads SGHNT; CDR2 reads YENEEA. In DNA, the CDR3 is TGTGCCAGCAGCCCCCCTAGGGGACGACTTTATACGCAGTATTTT. It is translated as CASSPPRGRLYTQYF.